This TCR beta chain appears in the sequencing data of a study of T cell changes during pregnancy in multiple sclerosis. This clone was found a few times. Here immunoSEQ multiplex PCR was the method, and the copy in TCRdb shows in-frame clones only, minus some. The sample has some 22,000 clones, about 90% seen once. This clonotype originated in a female donor with multiple sclerosis, enrolled in a pregnancy study. The material was CD8+ T cells from peripheral blood mononuclear cells, obtained after pregnancy.

The CDR3 DNA sequence: TGTGCCAGCAGTGAAGATGGGGAGGCCGCAGATACGCAGTATTTT. It translates to CASSEDGEAADTQYF. The chain links TRBV6-4 to TRBJ2-3, with D possibly TRBD2 on 6 matching bases. This CDR3 is built from 15 residues. Per the germline V gene, CDR1 is MRHNA and CDR2 is SNTAGT. The V gene lost 3 bases and the J gene lost 4 bases, with 14 bases spanning the gap.